The present T cell receptor beta chain was sequenced within a study of MAIT cells during Salmonella Paratyphi A infection (dated by TCRdb to 2016 to 2017). For the wider study: Adult volunteers aged 18 to 60 ingested a single dose of 1-5x10^3 CFU of S. Paratyphi A strain NVGH308. Starting at diagnosis, diagnosed volunteers were given ciprofloxacin 500 mg twice a day for 14 days. Broad study findings and their caveats: MAIT TRBV usage was oligoclonal, favouring TRBV20 and TRBV6, and appeared unchanged by infection. From baseline to mid-infection, the space taken up by over-represented MAIT clonotypes dropped significantly (0.17 to 0.10), whereas no significant difference was seen post-infection. Compared with healthy controls, diagnosed volunteers had more expansion or contraction among the top five MAIT clonotypes (around 0.5 versus 0.13), a finding that suggests the repertoire is reshaped by infection. The availability of volunteer samples limited the sample sizes, but these sizes were considered adequate to detect differences between groups.

CDR1 and CDR2 are read off the germline V gene as SGHRS and YFSETQ. The germline V and J ends show losses of 0 bases and 6 bases respectively, and no gene match explains 7 bases of the junction. The CDR3 runs 17 amino acids, cysteine and phenylalanine included. Left in the record is the CDR3 DNA by itself, 51 bases read in frame from the first base. Libraries were constructed by 5' RACE. TCRbeta was amplified in two PCR rounds using Phusion High-Fidelity polymerase, and the primers carried sample-specific barcodes. Template-switch cDNA synthesis with SMARTScribe reverse transcriptase and a TRBC-specific primer was used to generate TCRbeta libraries. The barcoded samples were pooled and then prepared using the NEBNext Ultra DNA Library Prep Kit for Illumina. Sequencing of the libraries took place on an Illumina MiSeq using the MiSeq reagent kit v2, 300 cycles. The authors processed their data as follows. Jemultiplexer demultiplexed the reads by barcode, and MiTCR with default parameters aligned the reads. VDJtools removed non-functional sequences, and clonotypes were defined by amino acid sequence, with clonotype frequencies based on assigned sequence reads. In the clonal space homeostasis analysis, clonotypes were binned by frequency as over-represented (0.05-1), large, medium and small. TCRdb reanalyzed the raw reads on its own, using fastp at Q25 for trimming and MiXCR for clone calling, and kept in-frame beta chains. Each entry is one CDR3 protein sequence, shown with its most common DNA and genes. TCRdb's processing, not the study's, gives the V and J calls here. The sample records nearly 1,500 distinct CDR3 sequences, 60% to 70% of which are singletons. The top ten hold 48% of the sample.

As regards this clonotype: Its target antigen remains unknown. There are no base qualities to consult, and no much larger clone falls within one base.

The sample's time point label is to be understood as: after infection, following antibiotic treatment. MAIT cells were defined as Valpha7.2+ CD161+ T cells and were identified and sorted by flow cytometry. Circulating MAIT cell TCRbeta repertoires were profiled longitudinally in five or six volunteers in whom enteric fever developed after controlled oral challenge with live Salmonella Paratyphi A. Every diagnosed volunteer provided MAIT cell samples at three timepoints: pre-infection, mid-infection and post-infection. A diagnosis of enteric fever required Paratyphi A bacteremia and/or a persistent fever above 38 degrees C that lasted more than 12 hours. Diagnosis of infection in challenged volunteers occurred between day 4 and day 7 after challenge. For RNA extraction, about 4,500 to 11,000 MAIT cells from each sample were sorted straight into RNAqueous-Micro lysis buffer. Lymphoprep gradient centrifugation was used to isolate peripheral blood mononuclear cells from both the blood samples and the leukocyte cones. Sorting was done on either a BD FACSAria Fusion or a BD FACSAria III sorter.

The chain couples TRBV5-1 to TRBJ1-5; 12 bases in the middle match TRBD1. The sequence came from a person aged 18 to 70 who was deliberately infected with Salmonella Paratyphi A in a paratyphoid fever challenge study. Source: MAIT cells from blood, taken at the last sampling point of the challenge study. The DNA reads as follows: TGCGCCAGCAGCTTGGATGGGACAGGGGGCCTCGCTCAGCCCCAGCATTTT. This yields the protein CASSLDGTGGLAQPQHF.